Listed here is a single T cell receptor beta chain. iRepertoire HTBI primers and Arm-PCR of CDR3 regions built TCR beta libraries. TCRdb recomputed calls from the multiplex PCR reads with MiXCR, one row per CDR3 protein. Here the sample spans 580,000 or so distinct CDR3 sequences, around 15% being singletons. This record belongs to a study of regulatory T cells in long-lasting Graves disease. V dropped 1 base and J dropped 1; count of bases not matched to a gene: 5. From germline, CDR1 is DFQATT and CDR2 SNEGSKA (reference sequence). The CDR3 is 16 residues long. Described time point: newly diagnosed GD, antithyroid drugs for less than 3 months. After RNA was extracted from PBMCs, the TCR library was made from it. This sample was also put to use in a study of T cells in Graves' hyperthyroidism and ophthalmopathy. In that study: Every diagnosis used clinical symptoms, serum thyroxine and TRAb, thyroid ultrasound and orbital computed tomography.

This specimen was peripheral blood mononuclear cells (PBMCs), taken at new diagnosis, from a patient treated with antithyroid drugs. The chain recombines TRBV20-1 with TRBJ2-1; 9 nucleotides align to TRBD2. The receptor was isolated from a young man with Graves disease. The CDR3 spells CSARGASGASYNEQFF. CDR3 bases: TGCAGTGCTAGAGGGGCTAGCGGGGCTTCCTACAATGAGCAGTTCTTC.